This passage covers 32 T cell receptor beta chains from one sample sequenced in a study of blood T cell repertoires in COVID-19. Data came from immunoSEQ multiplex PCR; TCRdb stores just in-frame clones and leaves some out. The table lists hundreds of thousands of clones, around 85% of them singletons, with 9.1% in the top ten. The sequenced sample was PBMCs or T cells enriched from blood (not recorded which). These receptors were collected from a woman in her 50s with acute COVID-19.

The CDR3 DNA reads TGTGCCAGCACACAGGGGGTGGTCACTGAAGCTTTCTTT. Its protein is CASTQGVVTEAFF. The J gene is TRBJ1-1, the V gene TRBV18; 8 positions match TRBD1. Trimming removed 8 bases from V and 4 bases from J; junction bases left unmatched: 6. This CDR3 spans 13 amino acids. Germline CDR1 KGHSH, CDR2 LQKENI.

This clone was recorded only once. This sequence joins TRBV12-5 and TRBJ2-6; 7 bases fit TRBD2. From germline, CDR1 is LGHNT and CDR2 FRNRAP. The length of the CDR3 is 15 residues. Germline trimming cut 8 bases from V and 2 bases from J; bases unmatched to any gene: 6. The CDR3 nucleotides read TGTGCTAGTTCGGGGAGCGGGGCTGGGGCCAACGTCCTGACTTTC. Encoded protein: CASSGSGAGANVLTF.

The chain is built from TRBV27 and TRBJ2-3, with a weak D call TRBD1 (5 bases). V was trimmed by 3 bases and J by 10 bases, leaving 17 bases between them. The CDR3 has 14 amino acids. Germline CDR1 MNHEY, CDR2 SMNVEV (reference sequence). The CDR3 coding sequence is TGTGCCAGCAGTTTGCCCGACAGCTCCCAATCGCAGTATTTT. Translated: CASSLPDSSQSQYF.

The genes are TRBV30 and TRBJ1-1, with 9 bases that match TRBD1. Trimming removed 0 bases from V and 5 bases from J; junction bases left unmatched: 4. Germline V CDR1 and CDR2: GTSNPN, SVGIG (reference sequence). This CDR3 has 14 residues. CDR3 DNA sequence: TGTGCCTGGAGTGTTGGACAGGGGAGAACTGAAGCTTTCTTT. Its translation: CAWSVGQGRTEAFF.

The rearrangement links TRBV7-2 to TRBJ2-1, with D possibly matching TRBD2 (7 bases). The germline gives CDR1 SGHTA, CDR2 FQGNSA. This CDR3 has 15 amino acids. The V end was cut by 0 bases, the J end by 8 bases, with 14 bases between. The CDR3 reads CASSLALGGADEQFF. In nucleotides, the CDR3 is TGTGCCAGCAGCTTAGCGTTAGGGGGGGCGGATGAGCAGTTCTTC.

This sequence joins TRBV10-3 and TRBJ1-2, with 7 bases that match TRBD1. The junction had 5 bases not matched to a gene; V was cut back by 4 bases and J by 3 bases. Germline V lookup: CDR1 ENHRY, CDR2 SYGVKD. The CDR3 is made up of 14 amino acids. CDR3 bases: TGTGCCATCAGTGTAGTTGGACAGGACTATGGCTACACCTTC. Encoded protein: CAISVVGQDYGYTF.

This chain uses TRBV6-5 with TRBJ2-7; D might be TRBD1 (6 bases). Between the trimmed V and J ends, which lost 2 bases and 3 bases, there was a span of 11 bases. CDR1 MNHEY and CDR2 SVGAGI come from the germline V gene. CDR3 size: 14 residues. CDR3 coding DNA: TGTGCCAGCAGTTACCATCAGGGGAACTACGAGCAGTACTTC. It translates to CASSYHQGNYEQYF.

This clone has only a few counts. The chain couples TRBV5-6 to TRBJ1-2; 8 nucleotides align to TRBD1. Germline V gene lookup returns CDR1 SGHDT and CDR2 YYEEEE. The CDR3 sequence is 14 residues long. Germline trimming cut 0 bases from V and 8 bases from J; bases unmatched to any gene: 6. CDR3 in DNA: TGTGCCAGCAGCTTGGTCCAGGGGGCCTTCGGCTACACCTTC. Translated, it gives CASSLVQGAFGYTF.

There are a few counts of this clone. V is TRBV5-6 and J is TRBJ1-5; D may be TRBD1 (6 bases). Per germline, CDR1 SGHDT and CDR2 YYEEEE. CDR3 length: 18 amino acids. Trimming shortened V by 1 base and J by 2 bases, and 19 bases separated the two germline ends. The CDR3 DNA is TGTGCCAGCAGCTTGTACAGGGTGTCCGGGAGGGGCAATCAGCCCCAGCATTTT. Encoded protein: CASSLYRVSGRGNQPQHF.

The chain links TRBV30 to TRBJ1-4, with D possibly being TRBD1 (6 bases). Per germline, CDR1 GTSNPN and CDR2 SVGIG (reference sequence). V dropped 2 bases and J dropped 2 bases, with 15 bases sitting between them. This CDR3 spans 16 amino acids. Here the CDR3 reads CAWSQKGDITNEKLFF. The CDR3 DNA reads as TGTGCCTGGAGTCAAAAAGGGGACATCACTAATGAAAAACTGTTTTTT.

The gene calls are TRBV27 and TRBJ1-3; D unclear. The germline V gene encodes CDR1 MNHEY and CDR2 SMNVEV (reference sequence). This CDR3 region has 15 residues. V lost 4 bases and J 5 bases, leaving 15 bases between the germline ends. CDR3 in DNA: TGTGCCAGCAGTTCCACCGGTCCTTTTAGAAACACCATATATTTT. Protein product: CASSSTGPFRNTIYF.

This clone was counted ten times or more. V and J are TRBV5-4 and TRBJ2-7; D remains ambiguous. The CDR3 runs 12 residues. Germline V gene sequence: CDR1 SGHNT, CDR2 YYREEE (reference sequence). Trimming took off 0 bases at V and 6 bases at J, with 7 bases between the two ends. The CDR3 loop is CASSLDSVEQYF. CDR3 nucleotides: TGTGCCAGCAGCTTGGACAGTGTCGAGCAGTACTTC.

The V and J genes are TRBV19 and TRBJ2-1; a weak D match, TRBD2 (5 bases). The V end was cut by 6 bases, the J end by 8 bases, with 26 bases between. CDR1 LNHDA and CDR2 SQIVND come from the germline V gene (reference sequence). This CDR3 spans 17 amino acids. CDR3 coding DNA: TGTGCCAGTAGCGATCTTGGATCTAGCAAGGTTCAGGATGAGCAGTTCTTC. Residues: CASSDLGSSKVQDEQFF.

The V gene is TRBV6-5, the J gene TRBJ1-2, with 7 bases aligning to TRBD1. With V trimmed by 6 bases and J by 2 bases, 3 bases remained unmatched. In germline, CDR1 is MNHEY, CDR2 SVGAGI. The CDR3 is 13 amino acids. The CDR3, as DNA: TGTGCCAGCAGCCGGGGACAGAACTATGGCTACACCTTC. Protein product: CASSRGQNYGYTF.

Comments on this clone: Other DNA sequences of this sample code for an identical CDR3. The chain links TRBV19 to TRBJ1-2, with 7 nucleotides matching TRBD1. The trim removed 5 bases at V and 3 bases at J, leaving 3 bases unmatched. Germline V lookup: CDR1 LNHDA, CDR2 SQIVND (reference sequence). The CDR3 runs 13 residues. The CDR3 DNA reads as TGTGCCAGTAGTCCCGGGACAGACTATGGCTACACCTTC. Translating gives CASSPGTDYGYTF.

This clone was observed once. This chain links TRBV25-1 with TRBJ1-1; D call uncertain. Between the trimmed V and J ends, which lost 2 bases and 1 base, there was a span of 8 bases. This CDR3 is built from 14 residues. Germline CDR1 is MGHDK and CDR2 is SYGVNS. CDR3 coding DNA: TGTGCCAGCAGTGAAGTTGGGCAGAACACTGAAGCTTTCTTT. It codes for CASSEVGQNTEAFF. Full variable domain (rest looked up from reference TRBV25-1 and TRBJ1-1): EADIYQTPRYLVIGTGKKITLECSQTMGHDKMYWYQQDPGMELHLIHYSYGVNSTEKGDLSSESTVSRIRTEHFPLTLESARPSHTSQYLCASSEVGQNTEAFFGQGTRLTVV.

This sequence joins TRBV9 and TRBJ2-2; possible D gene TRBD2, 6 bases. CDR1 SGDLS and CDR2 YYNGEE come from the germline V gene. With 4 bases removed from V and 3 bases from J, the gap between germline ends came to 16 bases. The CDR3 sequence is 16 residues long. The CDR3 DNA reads TGTGCCAGCAGCCCCGGGAGCGGCGCGGACACCGGGGAGCTGTTTTTT. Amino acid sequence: CASSPGSGADTGELFF.

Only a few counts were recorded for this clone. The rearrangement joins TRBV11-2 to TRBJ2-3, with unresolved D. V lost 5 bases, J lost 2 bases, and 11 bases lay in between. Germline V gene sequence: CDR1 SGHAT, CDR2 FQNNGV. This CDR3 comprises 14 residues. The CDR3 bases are TGTGCCAGCAGCCTTGGTACTGCCACAGATACGCAGTATTTT. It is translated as CASSLGTATDTQYF. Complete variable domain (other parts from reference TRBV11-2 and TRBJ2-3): EAGVAQSPRYKIIEKRQSVAFWCNPISGHATLYWYQQILGQGPKLLIQFQNNGVVDDSQLPKDRFSAERLKGVDSTLKIQPAKLEDSAVYLCASSLGTATDTQYFGPGTRLTVL.

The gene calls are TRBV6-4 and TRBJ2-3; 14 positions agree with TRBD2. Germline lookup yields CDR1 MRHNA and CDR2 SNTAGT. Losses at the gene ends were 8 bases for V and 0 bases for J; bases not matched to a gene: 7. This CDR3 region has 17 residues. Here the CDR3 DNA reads TGTGCCAGCCGGAAGACTAGCGGGGGGGAAAGCACAGATACGCAGTATTTT. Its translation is CASRKTSGGESTDTQYF.

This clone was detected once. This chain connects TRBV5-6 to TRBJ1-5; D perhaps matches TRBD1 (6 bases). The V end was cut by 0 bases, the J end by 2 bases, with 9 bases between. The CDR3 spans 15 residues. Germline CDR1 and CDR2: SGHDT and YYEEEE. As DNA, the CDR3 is TGTGCCAGCAGCTTGGAGGGGGATGGCAATCAGCCCCAGCATTTT. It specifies CASSLEGDGNQPQHF.

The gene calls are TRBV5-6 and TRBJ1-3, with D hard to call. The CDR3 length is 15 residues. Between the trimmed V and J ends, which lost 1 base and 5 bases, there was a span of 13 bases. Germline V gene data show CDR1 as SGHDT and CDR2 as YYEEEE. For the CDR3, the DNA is TGTGCCAGCAGCTTGATGGAGGGAACGCGAAACACCATATATTTT. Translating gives CASSLMEGTRNTIYF. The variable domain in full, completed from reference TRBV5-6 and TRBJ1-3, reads DAGVTQSPTHLIKTRGQQVTLRCSPKSGHDTVSWYQQALGQGPQFIFQYYEEEERQRGNFPDRFSGHQFPNYSSELNVNALLLGDSALYLCASSLMEGTRNTIYFGEGSWLTVV.

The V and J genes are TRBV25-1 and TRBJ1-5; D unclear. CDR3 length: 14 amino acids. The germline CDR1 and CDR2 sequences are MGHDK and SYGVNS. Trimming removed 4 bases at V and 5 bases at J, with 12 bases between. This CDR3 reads CASSGDTWDQPQHF. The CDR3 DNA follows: TGTGCCAGCAGTGGAGACACGTGGGATCAGCCCCAGCATTTT. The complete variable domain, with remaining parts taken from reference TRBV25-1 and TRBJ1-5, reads EADIYQTPRYLVIGTGKKITLECSQTMGHDKMYWYQQDPGMELHLIHYSYGVNSTEKGDLSSESTVSRIRTEHFPLTLESARPSHTSQYLCASSGDTWDQPQHFGDGTRLSIL.

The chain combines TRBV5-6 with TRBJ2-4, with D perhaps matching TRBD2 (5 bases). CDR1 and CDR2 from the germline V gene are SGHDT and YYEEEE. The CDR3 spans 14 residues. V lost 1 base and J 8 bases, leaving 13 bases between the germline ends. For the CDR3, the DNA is TGTGCCAGCAGCTTGAGGACTGGCCGACACATTCAGTACTTC. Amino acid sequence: CASSLRTGRHIQYF.

For the CDR3, the DNA is TGTGCCAGCAGCTTAGGCCCGGAGGCTTATGGCTACACCTTC. Its translation is CASSLGPEAYGYTF. The chain uses TRBV7-2 and TRBJ1-2; D remains unclear. There are 14 residues in the CDR3. The germline CDR1 and CDR2 sequences are SGHTA and FQGNSA. V was clipped by 1 base and J by 5 bases, with 11 bases between them.

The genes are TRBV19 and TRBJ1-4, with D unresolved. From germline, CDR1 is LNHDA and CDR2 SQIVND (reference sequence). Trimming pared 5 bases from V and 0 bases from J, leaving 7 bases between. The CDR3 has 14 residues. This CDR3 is CASSQYSTNEKLFF. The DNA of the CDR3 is TGTGCCAGTAGTCAGTATTCAACTAATGAAAAACTGTTTTTT.

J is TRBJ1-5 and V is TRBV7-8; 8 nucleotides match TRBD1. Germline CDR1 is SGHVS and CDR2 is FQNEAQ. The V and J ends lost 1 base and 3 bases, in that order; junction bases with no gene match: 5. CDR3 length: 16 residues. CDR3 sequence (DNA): TGTGCCAGCAGCTTAGTACGACAGGGGCCCAATCAGCCCCAGCATTTT. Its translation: CASSLVRQGPNQPQHF.

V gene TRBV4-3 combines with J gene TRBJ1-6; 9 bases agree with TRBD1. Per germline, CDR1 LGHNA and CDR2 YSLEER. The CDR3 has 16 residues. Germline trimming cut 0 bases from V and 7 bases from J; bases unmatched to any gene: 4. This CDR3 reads CASSQDGTGRNSPLHF. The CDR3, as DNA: TGCGCCAGCAGCCAAGATGGGACAGGGAGAAATTCACCCCTCCACTTT.

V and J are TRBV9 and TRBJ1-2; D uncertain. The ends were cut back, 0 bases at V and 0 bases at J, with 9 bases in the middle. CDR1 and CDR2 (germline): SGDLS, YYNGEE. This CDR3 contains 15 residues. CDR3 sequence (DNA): TGTGCCAGCAGCGTAGGAACAGCGGCTAACTATGGCTACACCTTC. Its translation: CASSVGTAANYGYTF.

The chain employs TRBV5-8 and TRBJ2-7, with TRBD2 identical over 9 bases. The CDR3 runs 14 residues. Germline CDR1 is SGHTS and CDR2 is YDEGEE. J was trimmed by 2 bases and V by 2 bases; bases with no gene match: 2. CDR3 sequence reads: CASSLAGGPYEQYF. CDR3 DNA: TGTGCCAGCAGCTTAGCGGGGGGCCCCTACGAGCAGTACTTC.

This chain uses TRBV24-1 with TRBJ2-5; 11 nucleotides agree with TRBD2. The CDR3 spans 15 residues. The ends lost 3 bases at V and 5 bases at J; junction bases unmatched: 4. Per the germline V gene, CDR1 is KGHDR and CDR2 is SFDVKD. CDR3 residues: CATSDTRTSGETQYF. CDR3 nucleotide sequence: TGTGCCACCAGTGATACTAGGACTAGCGGGGAGACCCAGTACTTC.

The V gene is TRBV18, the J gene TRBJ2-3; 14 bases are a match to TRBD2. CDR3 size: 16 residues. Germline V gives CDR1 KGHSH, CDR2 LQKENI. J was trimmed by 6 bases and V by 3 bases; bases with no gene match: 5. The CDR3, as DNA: TGTGCCAGCTCACCCGGGACTAGCGGGGGCAGGGATACGCAGTATTTT. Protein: CASSPGTSGGRDTQYF.

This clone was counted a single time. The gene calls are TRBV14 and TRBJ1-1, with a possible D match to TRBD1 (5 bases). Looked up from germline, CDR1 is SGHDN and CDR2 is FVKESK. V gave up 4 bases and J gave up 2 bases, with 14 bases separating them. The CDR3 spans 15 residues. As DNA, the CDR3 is TGTGCCAGCAGCCCCTGGCAGGGAAGAAACACTGAAGCTTTCTTT. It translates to CASSPWQGRNTEAFF. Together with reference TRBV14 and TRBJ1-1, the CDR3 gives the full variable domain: EAGVTQFPSHSVIEKGQTVTLRCDPISGHDNLYWYRRVMGKEIKFLLHFVKESKQDESGMPNNRFLAERTGGTYSTLKVQPAELEDSGVYFCASSPWQGRNTEAFFGQGTRLTVV.